These 20 T cell receptor beta chains came from one sample sequenced in a study of blood T cell repertoires in COVID-19. Method: immunoSEQ multiplex PCR; TCRdb's copy keeps in-frame clones and lacks some. The table records hundreds of thousands of clones, about 89% of them present only once. Sequencing input: peripheral blood. These receptors all come from a woman aged 60-70 years who had recovered from COVID-19.

The V and J genes are TRBV24-1 and TRBJ1-5; D may be TRBD1 (6 bases). This CDR3 has 15 amino acids. Trimming shortened V by 3 bases and J by 3 bases, and 11 bases separated the two germline ends. Germline V gene lookup returns CDR1 KGHDR and CDR2 SFDVKD. The CDR3 region has the DNA TGTGCCACCAGTGATAACAGGGTCTCCAATCAGCCCCAGCATTTT. This encodes CATSDNRVSNQPQHF.

This chain joins TRBV10-3 and TRBJ1-1; weak D call: TRBD1 (5 bases). The CDR3 spans 12 residues. The V gene's germline CDR1 is ENHRY and CDR2 SYGVKD. V gave up 4 bases and J gave up 7 bases, with 10 bases separating them. CDR3 DNA sequence: TGTGCCATCAGTGTGGCGGGGGTTGAAGCTTTCTTT. Translating it yields CAISVAGVEAFF.

DNA of the CDR3: TGTGCCAGCAGCATGATCCGGGACAGGGTTTACGAGCAGTACTTC. It yields the protein CASSMIRDRVYEQYF. The chain employs TRBV11-2 and TRBJ2-7; TRBD1 agrees at 9 bases. The CDR3 is made up of 15 amino acids. CDR1 and CDR2 (germline): SGHAT, FQNNGV. J gave up 4 bases and V 5 bases, and 9 bases lay outside the gene matches.

This clone turned up a few times. The CDR3 region is CASSLAGGNQPQHF. CDR3 DNA sequence: TGTGCCAGCAGCTTAGCAGGGGGCAATCAGCCCCAGCATTTT. The chain joins TRBV7-9 to TRBJ1-5; D is possibly TRBD1 (5 bases). CDR3 length equals 14 residues. V lost 0 bases and J 2 bases, leaving 5 bases between the germline ends. From germline, CDR1 is SEHNR and CDR2 FQNEAQ (reference sequence).

The chain recombines TRBV6-6 with TRBJ1-2; 11 nucleotides align to TRBD1. Germline CDR1 MNHNY, CDR2 SVGAGI (reference sequence). This CDR3 comprises 15 residues. V was pared by 6 bases and J by 5 bases, with 8 bases of the junction left unmatched. The CDR3 here is CASRGSGTGGYGYTF. The CDR3 coding sequence is TGTGCCAGCAGGGGCTCCGGGACAGGGGGTTATGGCTACACCTTC.

This chain links TRBV5-1 with TRBJ2-3; 10 positions agree with TRBD2. The germline V gene has CDR1 SGHRS and CDR2 YFSETQ. The CDR3 totals 17 residues. V lost 2 bases, J lost 2 bases, and 8 bases stayed unmatched. Here the CDR3 DNA reads TGCGCCAGCAGCTTTGGGAGTAGCGGGGGGTCCACAGATACGCAGTATTTT. Residues: CASSFGSSGGSTDTQYF.

The CDR3: CATSASPGQGVDGYTF. CDR3 in DNA: TGTGCCACCAGTGCCTCCCCGGGACAGGGGGTAGATGGCTACACCTTC. V is TRBV24-1 and J is TRBJ1-2; 11 bases map to TRBD1. V dropped 5 bases and J dropped 6; count of bases not matched to a gene: 10. The CDR3 loop spans 16 amino acids. CDR1 and CDR2 from the germline V gene are KGHDR and SFDVKD.

The chain couples TRBV5-1 to TRBJ2-5, with 8 bases lining up with TRBD1. The junction had 6 bases not matched to a gene; V was cut back by 4 bases and J by 7 bases. The length of the CDR3 is 13 residues. The germline CDR1 and CDR2 sequences are SGHRS and YFSETQ. The DNA of the CDR3 is TGCGCCAGCAGCACCGGACAGGGTGGGACCCAGTACTTC. It is translated as CASSTGQGGTQYF.

The chain employs TRBV5-6 and TRBJ2-6; D not certain. Germline V gene data show CDR1 as SGHDT and CDR2 as YYEEEE. Between the trimmed V and J ends, which lost 3 bases and 0 bases, there was a span of 7 bases. This CDR3 comprises 15 residues. CDR3 amino acids: CASSWWSSGANVLTF. CDR3 bases: TGTGCCAGCAGCTGGTGGAGCTCTGGGGCCAACGTCCTGACTTTC.

This clone has more than one count but fewer than ten. The chain recombines TRBV3-1 (or the pseudogene TRBV3-2) with TRBJ1-6; D gene uncertain. The CDR3 runs to 12 residues. V lost 3 bases and J lost 10, with 7 bases in between. Germline V lookup: CDR1 LGHDT, CDR2 YNNKEL (reference sequence). As DNA, the CDR3 is TGTGCCAGCAGCCACGGGAAGTCACCCCTCCACTTT. Its protein is CASSHGKSPLHF.

This chain joins TRBV5-8 and TRBJ2-2; 12 bases align to TRBD1. V lost 4 bases and J lost 4; bases outside the gene matches: 5. Germline V lookup: CDR1 SGHTS, CDR2 YDEGEE. The CDR3 runs 16 residues. CDR3: CASSKGQGAITGELFF. The CDR3 DNA follows: TGTGCCAGCAGCAAGGGACAGGGGGCTATCACCGGGGAGCTGTTTTTT. The full variable domain, its missing parts supplied by reference TRBV5-8 and TRBJ2-2, is EAGVTQSPTHLIKTRGQQATLRCSPISGHTSVYWYQQALGLGLQFLLWYDEGEERNRGNFPPRFSGRQFPNYSSELNVNALELEDSALYLCASSKGQGAITGELFFGEGSRLTVL.

This clone has only one observation. The chain is built from TRBV25-1 and TRBJ2-3, with D uncertain. The germline CDR1 and CDR2 sequences are MGHDK and SYGVNS. The CDR3 is made up of 14 amino acids. The V and J ends lost 3 bases and 2 bases respectively, with 9 bases between them. CDR3 nucleotides: TGTGCCAGCAGTGAGTTACAGTCCACAGATACGCAGTATTTT. It yields the protein CASSELQSTDTQYF.

CDR3 region: CASSLGERLEAGFF. The CDR3 DNA follows: TGTGCCAGCAGCTTAGGAGAGAGACTAGAGGCTGGGTTCTTC. This chain connects TRBV7-2 to TRBJ2-1; D possibly corresponds to TRBD2 (6 bases). Germline-derived CDR1 and CDR2 are SGHTA and FQGNSA. V lost 1 base to trimming and J lost 15 bases, with 19 bases between them. CDR3 length equals 14 residues.

The chain recombines TRBV7-2 with TRBJ1-5; no definite D call. V was trimmed by 0 bases and J by 9 bases, leaving 6 bases between them. Germline-derived CDR1 and CDR2 are SGHTA and FQGNSA. This CDR3 comprises 12 residues. The CDR3 protein is CASSLALGPQHF. DNA of the CDR3: TGTGCCAGCAGCTTAGCTCTAGGGCCCCAGCATTTT.

This chain links TRBV27 with TRBJ1-6; D might be TRBD1 (5 bases). The CDR3 spans 14 residues. V was cut by 2 bases and J by 10 bases, with 12 bases left in between. The germline V gene encodes CDR1 MNHEY and CDR2 SMNVEV (reference sequence). CDR3 residues: CASSLLGVGSPLHF. The CDR3 DNA reads TGTGCCAGCAGTTTACTAGGGGTAGGGTCACCCCTCCACTTT.

CDR3 DNA: TGTGCCAGCAGCTTAGTGGGAGGTAGCCACACAGATACGCAGTATTTT. Translation: CASSLVGGSHTDTQYF. The gene calls are TRBV7-2 and TRBJ2-3, with D possibly being TRBD2 (6 bases). V was trimmed by 1 base and J by 2 bases, leaving 13 bases between them. The germline V gene has CDR1 SGHTA and CDR2 FQGNSA. The CDR3 totals 16 residues.

The chain recombines TRBV9 with TRBJ1-1; 11 nucleotides agree with TRBD1. From germline, CDR1 is SGDLS and CDR2 YYNGEE. The CDR3 is 15 amino acids. With 0 bases clipped from V and 8 bases from J, the junction kept 6 bases outside the gene matches. CDR3 region: CASSVGSGTGGEAFF. The CDR3 region has the DNA TGTGCCAGCAGCGTAGGTAGTGGGACAGGGGGAGAAGCTTTCTTT.

V and J are TRBV4-2 and TRBJ2-5; possible D gene TRBD2, 7 bases. The CDR3 contains 15 residues. The V gene's germline CDR1 is LGHNA and CDR2 YNFKEQ. The V gene lost 6 bases and the J gene lost 5 bases, with 19 bases spanning the gap. CDR3 residues: CASSPGTGGWETQYF. DNA for the CDR3: TGTGCCAGCAGTCCTGGGACGGGGGGCTGGGAGACCCAGTACTTC.

The rearrangement links TRBV5-1 to TRBJ1-3, with D uncertain. The V gene lost 4 bases and the J gene lost 0 bases, with 8 bases spanning the gap. The CDR3 loop spans 14 amino acids. The germline gives CDR1 SGHRS, CDR2 YFSETQ. CDR3 DNA sequence: TGCGCCAGCAGCGCGGGGAACTCTGGAAACACCATATATTTT. Amino acids: CASSAGNSGNTIYF. Together with reference TRBV5-1 and TRBJ1-3, the CDR3 gives the full variable domain: KAGVTQTPRYLIKTRGQQVTLSCSPISGHRSVSWYQQTPGQGLQFLFEYFSETQRNKGNFPGRFSGRQFSNSRSEMNVSTLELGDSALYLCASSAGNSGNTIYFGEGSWLTVV.

The genes are TRBV7-8 and TRBJ1-5; 8 bases map to TRBD1. V shed 10 bases and J 2 bases; nucleotides not matched to a gene: 13. There are 16 residues in the CDR3. Germline CDR1 and CDR2: SGHVS and FQNEAQ. Here the CDR3 DNA reads TGTGCCACCGTTGCCAGGGGGCAAGGTGGCAATCAGCCCCAGCATTTT. This codes for CATVARGQGGNQPQHF.